These T cell receptor beta chains were read from a single sample in a study of cytomegalovirus exposure and HLA in healthy donors. Repertoires were generated with immunoSEQ multiplex PCR, while TCRdb's copy carries only in-frame clones and drops some. The sample lists about 50,000 clones, around 70% occurring once. Sequenced input: PBMCs. These TCRs come from a woman in her forties or fifties in good health and CMV-seronegative. CDR3s include the opening cysteine and the closing phenylalanine or tryptophan. The order of the fields is clone size, D gene, V gene, J gene, CDR3 DNA, CDR3 protein. The D gene is left open where the match is weak. Where a row states a size, it is once, few, many or the class of an expanded clone; other rows omit it.

few	TRBD2	TRBV6-1	TRBJ2-3	TGTGCCAGCAGTGACGTGAGCGGGAGTGGAACAGATACGCAGTATTTT	CASSDVSGSGTDTQYF
.	.	TRBV7-2	TRBJ2-3	TGTGCCAGCAGCTCGATAGCGGCGGGGACGCAGTATTTT	CASSSIAAGTQYF
.	.	TRBV4-3	TRBJ1-2	TGCGCCAGCAGCCAAGATAACCTCGCAAGGGGCGGCTACACCTTC	CASSQDNLARGGYTF
.	TRBD2	TRBV30	TRBJ2-3	TGTGCCTGGAAGCGGGAGGGCCTTACAGATACGCAGTATTTT	CAWKREGLTDTQYF
once	.	TRBV28	TRBJ1-4	TGTGCCAGCACCATGAAGCCGGAGGCAAAACTGTTTTTT	CASTMKPEAKLFF
.	.	TRBV27	TRBJ1-5	TGTGCCAGCAGTCCTCTCCCCGCAGGGGATGGAAATCAGCCCCAGCATTTT	CASSPLPAGDGNQPQHF
.	.	TRBV6-6	TRBJ2-2	TGTGCCAGCAGCACGACAGGTCACACCGGGGAGCTGTTTTTT	CASSTTGHTGELFF
.	TRBD2	TRBV5-4	TRBJ2-1	TGTGCCAGCAGCCACAGCGGGAGGCGGTCCTACAATGAGCAGTTCTTC	CASSHSGRRSYNEQFF
.	TRBD1	TRBV27	TRBJ2-3	TGTGCCAGCAGTCCCCGGACAGGGACAGATACGCAGTATTTT	CASSPRTGTDTQYF
once	TRBD2	TRBV29-1	TRBJ2-1	TGCAGCGTTGCTCGGGGCGGGGGGGCCAACGAGCAGTTCTTC	CSVARGGGANEQFF
.	.	TRBV5-1	TRBJ2-2	TGCGCCAGCAGTTTGACTACCAACACCGGGGAGCTGTTTTTT	CASSLTTNTGELFF
.	.	TRBV7-3	TRBJ2-1	TGTGCCAGCAGCTTAAGGGGGGAGCCCCACCCCGGGCAGTTCTTC	CASSLRGEPHPGQFF
.	.	TRBV6-5	TRBJ2-2	TGTGCCAGCAGTTACCCCATTACCGGGGAGCTGTTTTTT	CASSYPITGELFF
.	.	TRBV4-1	TRBJ2-3	TGCGCCAGCAGCCAAGAATCACTAGGAAGGTATGATACGCAGTATTTT	CASSQESLGRYDTQYF
.	TRBD1	TRBV19	TRBJ2-3	TGTGCCAGTAGTCTCACCGGGACAGGGAGGGCAGATACGCAGTATTTT	CASSLTGTGRADTQYF
.	.	TRBV25-1	TRBJ2-7	TGTGCCAGCAGCCCGGCAGGTTCGTCCTACGAGCAGTACTTC	CASSPAGSSYEQYF
.	.	TRBV11-3	TRBJ1-1	TGTGCCAGCAGCTTGGACAGAGACACTGAAGCTTTCTTT	CASSLDRDTEAFF
.	TRBD1	TRBV19	TRBJ1-1	TGTGCCAGTAGGCTAGGACAGACAGGGGCGACTGAAGCTTTCTTT	CASRLGQTGATEAFF
.	.	TRBV6-1	TRBJ1-2	TGTGCCAGCAGTGAAGCAGGGGATTATGGCTACACCTTC	CASSEAGDYGYTF
.	.	TRBV4-1	TRBJ2-7	TGCGCCAGCAGCCAAGATTTCCTCAGGGGCTACGAGCAGTACTTC	CASSQDFLRGYEQYF
.	.	TRBV28	TRBJ2-4	TGTGCCACCGGAGCACATCTAGCCAAAAACATTCAGTACTTC	CATGAHLAKNIQYF
.	.	TRBV28	TRBJ2-3	TGTGCCAGCAGATCCGGACAGAGCACAGATACGCAGTATTTT	CASRSGQSTDTQYF
.	.	TRBV5-6	TRBJ1-5	TGTGCCAGCAGCTTTAACGACAGGAGGCATCAGCCCCAGCATTTT	CASSFNDRRHQPQHF
.	TRBD2	TRBV27	TRBJ2-1	TGTGCCAGCAGGCTAGCGGCCAGCTCCTACAATGAGCAGTTCTTC	CASRLAASSYNEQFF
.	TRBD2	TRBV4-1	TRBJ2-5	TGCGCCAGCAGCCAAGGGGAGGGGCGGGGGGGACAAGAGACCCAGTACTTC	CASSQGEGRGGQETQYF
few	.	TRBV29-1	TRBJ2-7	TGCAGCGTTGAAGAGGCTCGCACCTACGAGCAGTACTTC	CSVEEARTYEQYF
.	TRBD2	TRBV28	TRBJ2-1	TGTGCCAGCAGTTTCCGTGCGGGATTAGCGGGAGGCCTCTACAATGAGCAGTTCTTC	CASSFRAGLAGGLYNEQFF
.	.	TRBV2	TRBJ1-2	TGTGCCAGCAGTGAACGCAGTCACTATGGCTACACCTTC	CASSERSHYGYTF
.	.	TRBV7-3	TRBJ2-7	TGTGCCAGCAGCCCCTCCCACGGCGGCCACGAGCAGTACTTC	CASSPSHGGHEQYF
few	.	TRBV19	TRBJ2-3	TGTGCCAGTAGTATAGGGCAGGCAACAGATACGCAGTATTTT	CASSIGQATDTQYF
.	TRBD1	TRBV5-8	TRBJ1-1	TGTGCCAGCAGCTTGGGACAGGGATGGGAAACTGAAGCTTTCTTT	CASSLGQGWETEAFF
.	TRBD2	TRBV27	TRBJ2-6	TGTGCCAGCCCAGGACCAAAGGGATACACGGGACTAGCGGGAGCTGGGGCCAACGTCCTGACTTTC	CASPGPKGYTGLAGAGANVLTF
.	.	TRBV6-1	TRBJ1-4	TGTGCCAGCAGTCCCCTAGGGGCAACTAATGAAAAACTGTTTTTT	CASSPLGATNEKLFF
.	TRBD2	TRBV5-1	TRBJ2-7	TGCGCCAGCAGCGAGCTAGCGGGAGGGCCGGTGTCTACCGAGCAGTACTTC	CASSELAGGPVSTEQYF
few	TRBD1	TRBV10-3	TRBJ1-2	TGTGCCATCACTCAAGACAGGGGGGCAACTATGGACTACACCTTC	CAITQDRGATMDYTF
.	TRBD1	TRBV30	TRBJ2-7	TGTGCCTGGAGGAAGACAGGGACCACCTCCTACGAGCAGTACTTC	CAWRKTGTTSYEQYF
once	TRBD2	TRBV2	TRBJ2-7	TGTGCCAGCAGTGTAACCTCCGGGACTAGCGGGAGACAGTACTTC	CASSVTSGTSGRQYF
.	.	TRBV13	TRBJ2-7	TGTGCCAGCAGCTTAAGGGGCCCCTACGAGCAGTACTTC	CASSLRGPYEQYF
.	TRBD2	TRBV20-1	TRBJ2-7	TGCAGTGAAACTAGCGGGGGTAAGCAGTACTTC	CSETSGGKQYF
once	.	TRBV5-1	TRBJ2-2	TGCGCCAGCAGCTTTTCTACCGGGGAGCTGTTTTTT	CASSFSTGELFF
.	TRBD1	TRBV6-5	TRBJ2-1	TGTGCCAGCAGCCGACAGGGTGGGAATGAGCAGTTCTTC	CASSRQGGNEQFF
.	.	TRBV19	TRBJ1-6	TGTGCCAGTAGTATAGAAGAGGGTTCACCCCTCCACTTT	CASSIEEGSPLHF
few	.	TRBV4-2	TRBJ1-5	TGTGCCAGCAGCCAAAGTACAGGGTCTGCGCAGCCCCAGCATTTT	CASSQSTGSAQPQHF
few	TRBD2	TRBV7-2	TRBJ2-5	TGTGCCAGCAATGGGCGGGGGGGTGGTTTCGGGGAGACCCAGTACTTC	CASNGRGGGFGETQYF